This TCR beta chain was retrieved from a study of blood T cell repertoires in COVID-19. Per germline, CDR1 GTSNPN and CDR2 SVGIG (reference sequence). The CDR3 has 13 residues. Deletions cut 2 bases from V and 2 bases from J, with 9 bases between. Sequenced by immunoSEQ multiplex PCR; TCRdb stores in-frame clones only, minus some. The sample includes roughly 100,000 clones, 81% of them seen just once. V is TRBV30 and J is TRBJ1-2; no reliable D call. This clonotype originated in an elderly man with acute or convalescent COVID-19. The sequenced sample consisted of peripheral blood. CDR3 protein: CAWSLERNYGYTF. CDR3 in DNA: TGTGCCTGGAGTTTGGAGCGGAACTATGGCTACACCTTC.